This entry lists 2 T cell receptor beta chains sequenced from one sample in a study of CD8+ T cells in alopecia areata. As the sequencing template, cDNA was produced by extracting RNA and reverse transcribing it. The table came from immunoSEQ multiplex PCR; TCRdb's copy has only in-frame clones and leaves some out. The sample holds over 95,000 clones; roughly two fifths are singletons and the top ten take around 1.4%. The source material was CD4+ T cells sorted from blood. The receptors here all came from a human donor with alopecia areata.

V and J are TRBV20-1 and TRBJ2-7; D is ambiguous. The germline V gene has CDR1 DFQATT and CDR2 SNEGSKA (reference sequence). Trimming pared 0 bases from V and 4 bases from J, leaving 4 bases between. The CDR3 covers 11 residues. The CDR3 sequence is CSARDQYEQYF. The CDR3 coding sequence is TGCAGTGCTAGAGATCAATACGAGCAGTACTTC.

This chain uses TRBV5-1 with TRBJ2-7; 8 bases agree with TRBD1. Per germline, CDR1 SGHRS and CDR2 YFSETQ. V shed 2 bases and J 4 bases; nucleotides not matched to a gene: 5. The length of the CDR3 is 14 residues. The CDR3 DNA reads as TGCGCCAGCAGCTTCAGGGGGCGCGCTTACGAGCAGTACTTC. It specifies CASSFRGRAYEQYF.